A single sample gave rise to the 19 T cell receptor beta chains below, sequenced in a study of PD-1 blockade in classical Hodgkin lymphoma. This table comes from immunoSEQ multiplex PCR, and its TCRdb copy is limited to in-frame clones, with some not included. The table has about 94,000 clones, about 91% seen once. There was relapse after autologous stem cell transplantation in every patient, and there was variation in brentuximab vedotin exposure. This material consisted of peripheral blood mononuclear cells (PBMCs), taken before the second cycle of nivolumab. The receptors stem from a human donor with classical Hodgkin lymphoma.

This clone appeared a few times. The chain carries TRBV2 and TRBJ1-3; D is undetermined. V lost 8 bases and J 2 bases, leaving 1 base between the germline ends. The CDR3 runs 10 residues. CDR1 and CDR2 from the germline V gene are SNHLY and FYNNEI. For the CDR3, the DNA is TGTGCCAGCGCTGGAAACACCATATATTTT. It is translated as CASAGNTIYF.

The chain carries TRBV5-5 and TRBJ1-3; D ambiguous. Looked up from germline, CDR1 is SGHKS and CDR2 is YYEKEE (reference sequence). CDR3 size: 16 residues. Between the trimmed V and J ends, which lost 1 base and 3 bases, there was a span of 14 bases. The CDR3 nucleotides read TGTGCCAGCAGCTTGCTTTCCACGACCTTTGGAAACACCATATATTTT. Amino acid sequence: CASSLLSTTFGNTIYF.

The rearrangement uses TRBV4-2 and TRBJ2-7; D not certain. CDR3 length equals 14 residues. Germline V gene data show CDR1 as LGHNA and CDR2 as YNFKEQ. V shed 0 bases and J shed 3 bases, with 9 bases lying between them. The CDR3 spells CASSQDLTHYEQYF. Here the CDR3 DNA reads TGTGCCAGCAGCCAAGACCTAACCCACTACGAGCAGTACTTC.

This clone appeared a few times. The rearrangement uses TRBV11-2 and TRBJ2-5, with D perhaps matching TRBD1 (5 bases). The V gene's germline CDR1 is SGHAT and CDR2 FQNNGV. V lost 0 bases to trimming and J lost 6 bases, with 17 bases between them. This CDR3 region has 16 residues. The CDR3 nucleotides are TGTGCCAGCAGCTTAGATTGGGGCTGGATGGGAAAGACCCAGTACTTC. Amino acids: CASSLDWGWMGKTQYF.

The gene calls are TRBV6-4 and TRBJ2-3, with D possibly being TRBD2 (5 bases). V shed 4 bases and J shed 0 bases, with 11 bases lying between them. CDR3 length equals 15 residues. Germline CDR1 and CDR2: MRHNA and SNTAGT. The CDR3 nucleotides read TGTGCCAGCAGTGCAGCGGCGGGCAGCACAGATACGCAGTATTTT. Protein product: CASSAAAGSTDTQYF.

The rearrangement joins TRBV6-5 to TRBJ2-7; weak D call: TRBD2 (5 bases). V shed 10 bases and J shed 3 bases, with 13 bases lying between them. This CDR3 has 12 residues. Germline V gene sequence: CDR1 MNHEY, CDR2 SVGAGI. The CDR3 DNA sequence: TGTGCCACCAAACGGGATTACTACGAGCAGTACTTC. Translation: CATKRDYYEQYF.

This sequence joins TRBV6-1 and TRBJ1-5; a weak D match, TRBD1 (6 bases). CDR1 is MNHNS, CDR2 SASEGT, per germline. The V gene lost 9 bases and the J gene lost 4 bases, with 13 bases spanning the gap. CDR3 length: 13 residues. The CDR3 DNA reads TGTGCCAGTATTACAGGGAGGAATCAGCCCCAGCATTTT. Its translation is CASITGRNQPQHF.

The chain employs TRBV11-3 and TRBJ2-1, with D maybe TRBD1 (5 bases). The V gene's germline CDR1 is SGHNT and CDR2 YENEEA. Trimming removed 1 base from V and 14 bases from J, with 15 bases in between. The CDR3 totals 13 residues. CDR3 bases: TGTGCCAGCAGCTTAGGTCTCTTGGGGCAGAAGTTCTTC. Translation gives CASSLGLLGQKFF.

V gene TRBV28 combines with J gene TRBJ1-4; unclear D gene. The CDR3 consists of 11 residues. Germline CDR1 is MDHEN and CDR2 is SYDVKM. The germline V and J ends were trimmed by 5 bases and 10 bases, with 8 bases remaining between them. CDR3 residues: CASSASRKLFF. The CDR3 DNA follows: TGTGCCAGCAGTGCCTCAAGAAAACTGTTTTTT.

This chain links TRBV5-4 with TRBJ2-7; 7 nucleotides line up with TRBD1. The V gene's germline CDR1 is SGHNT and CDR2 YYREEE (reference sequence). The CDR3 spans 16 residues. V lost 4 bases to trimming and J lost 2 bases; unmatched junction nucleotides: 12. The CDR3 here is CASSPPRQGRPYEQYF. Here the CDR3 DNA reads TGTGCCAGCAGCCCCCCAAGACAGGGAAGGCCCTACGAGCAGTACTTC.

CDR3 in amino acids: CASSELGVSWNTEAFF. The DNA for the CDR3 is TGTGCCAGCAGTGAGTTGGGGGTGTCTTGGAACACTGAAGCTTTCTTT. The J gene is TRBJ1-1, the V gene TRBV2; D is perhaps TRBD1 (5 bases). Germline lookup yields CDR1 SNHLY and CDR2 FYNNEI. Trimming removed 3 bases from V and 1 base from J, with 15 bases in between. This CDR3 contains 16 residues.

This chain connects TRBV28 to TRBJ2-7, with 8 bases identical to TRBD2. V was clipped by 4 bases and J by 0 bases; unmatched bases: 11. CDR3 size: 17 residues. Germline CDR1 and CDR2: MDHEN and SYDVKM. CDR3 region: CASSSIGGSGASYEQYF. The DNA for the CDR3 is TGTGCCAGCAGTTCGATAGGGGGTAGCGGGGCCTCCTACGAGCAGTACTTC.

J is TRBJ2-7 and V is TRBV27, with D hard to call. Germline V gene lookup returns CDR1 MNHEY and CDR2 SMNVEV (reference sequence). V was clipped by 3 bases and J by 0 bases, with 18 bases between them. The CDR3 totals 17 residues. The CDR3 protein is CASSFGGSGLSSYEQYF. CDR3 DNA sequence: TGTGCCAGCAGTTTTGGTGGATCGGGCCTTAGCTCCTACGAGCAGTACTTC.

This clone has more than one count but fewer than ten. The gene calls are TRBV27 and TRBJ2-7; possibly TRBD1 for D (6 bases). Trimming stripped 5 bases from V and 0 bases from J, with 11 bases between. The CDR3 runs 14 residues. Germline CDR1 MNHEY, CDR2 SMNVEV (reference sequence). CDR3 in DNA: TGTGCCAGCAGTGACCGGGACACCTCCTACGAGCAGTACTTC. Protein sequence: CASSDRDTSYEQYF.

There are a few counts of this clone. CDR3 nucleotides: TGTGCCAGCAGCTCTATCCTTGGGAGTACCATATATTTT. Its protein is CASSSILGSTIYF. The J gene is TRBJ1-3, the V gene TRBV5-4; D gene unclear. V lost 3 bases and J lost 10, with 14 bases in between. Germline CDR1 reads SGHNT; CDR2 reads YYREEE (reference sequence). This CDR3 contains 13 residues.

The rearrangement uses TRBV7-8 and TRBJ2-5; D unresolved. The V and J ends lost 5 bases and 7 bases respectively, with 14 bases between them. This CDR3 is 13 amino acids long. Germline CDR1 SGHVS, CDR2 FQNEAQ. CDR3 region: CASSPRTVGTQYF. The CDR3 DNA reads TGTGCCAGCAGCCCCCGGACCGTGGGGACCCAGTACTTC.

The gene calls are TRBV18 and TRBJ2-1; 10 positions match TRBD2. V lost 2 bases, J lost 0 bases, and 19 bases stayed unmatched. The CDR3 consists of 22 residues. Looked up from germline, CDR1 is KGHSH and CDR2 is LQKENI. CDR3 bases: TGTGCCAGCTCACCATACAGGCTAGCGGGAGAGGGATGGGAGGTCTCCTACAATGAGCAGTTCTTC. It yields the protein CASSPYRLAGEGWEVSYNEQFF.

The V gene is TRBV7-9, the J gene TRBJ2-7; tentatively, D is TRBD2 (5 bases). The CDR3 is made up of 15 amino acids. CDR1 and CDR2 from the germline V gene are SEHNR and FQNEAQ (reference sequence). With 1 base removed from V and 2 bases from J, the gap between germline ends came to 12 bases. This CDR3 reads CASSLGTSGTYEQYF. The CDR3 DNA reads TGTGCCAGCAGCTTAGGGACCAGCGGTACCTACGAGCAGTACTTC.

The chain employs TRBV2 and TRBJ2-7; D remains unclear. Trimming removed 3 bases at V and 6 bases at J, with 9 bases between. The germline gives CDR1 SNHLY, CDR2 FYNNEI. This CDR3 spans 12 amino acids. The CDR3 sequence is CASSDWGGEQYF. The CDR3 region has the DNA TGTGCCAGCAGTGACTGGGGTGGCGAGCAGTACTTC.